The T cell receptor (beta chain) under discussion was sequenced for a study of human thymus T cells. Findings of the study overall: Among thymic and blood repertoires, usage of V and J genes appeared biased.

Libraries were prepared by immunoSEQ multiplex PCR; TCRdb keeps only in-frame clonotypes and omits some of them. This sample has about 60,000 clones, with 94% found just once. From germline, CDR1 is SGHAT and CDR2 FQNNGV. CDR3 length equals 14 residues. Trimming cost V 1 base and J 1 base; bases outside gene matches: 0. Turning to this clone: Its antigen is unknown.

The chain recombines TRBV11-2 with TRBJ1-1, with TRBD1 matching over 7 bases. The sequence was collected from a boy under two years old with a congenital heart defect but otherwise immunologically healthy. Sequencing used blood. This CDR3 is CASSLGTGNTEAFF. The DNA for the CDR3 is TGTGCCAGCAGCTTAGGGACAGGGAACACTGAAGCTTTCTTT.